This passage covers 27 T cell receptor beta chains from one sample sequenced in a study of T cell repertoires in cytomegalovirus infection. Using its own MiXCR run on the reads, TCRdb lists one record per CDR3 protein. Among under 100,000 distinct CDR3 sequences listed, less than 4.5% were seen once. The sequencing input was PBMCs. These receptors originate from a human donor in good health (CMV status not recorded). Some clones in this sample may be carry-over from other donors' samples.

The table lists this clonotype with many counts. This chain joins TRBV28 and TRBJ1-1; possibly TRBD1 for D (5 bases). CDR1 MDHEN and CDR2 SYDVKM come from the germline V gene. V was cut by 3 bases and J by 11 bases, with 16 bases left in between. This CDR3 contains 13 residues. CDR3 bases: TGTGCCAGCAGTTTGATCCTTCCGGGGGAGGCTTTCTTT. Translating gives CASSLILPGEAFF. Combining the CDR3 with reference TRBV28 and TRBJ1-1 gives the whole variable domain DVKVTQSSRYLVKRTGEKVFLECVQDMDHENMFWYRQDPGLGLRLIYFSYDVKMKEKGDIPEGYSVSREKKERFSLILESASTNQTSMYLCASSLILPGEAFFGQGTRLTVV.

This clonotype was seen ten or more times. V usage is TRBV20-1 and J usage is TRBJ2-5, with 10 bases aligning to TRBD2. J was trimmed by 5 bases and V by 3 bases; bases with no gene match: 9. The germline CDR1 and CDR2 sequences are DFQATT and SNEGSKA (reference sequence). This CDR3 region has 15 residues. CDR3 region: CSARAGTSAGETQYF. The CDR3 coding sequence is TGCAGTGCTAGGGCGGGGACTAGCGCAGGGGAGACCCAGTACTTC.

At least ten counts were recorded for this clonotype. The chain joins TRBV20-1 to TRBJ1-6; the D gene is possibly TRBD1 (5 bases). The V and J ends lost 1 base and 0 bases respectively, with 22 bases between them. Germline CDR1 reads DFQATT; CDR2 reads SNEGSKA (reference sequence). This CDR3 has 20 amino acids. The CDR3 DNA follows: TGCAGTGCTAGAGGAGGAAGAGGGACGCTCCAAAGCTCCTATAATTCACCCCTCCACTTT. Encoded protein: CSARGGRGTLQSSYNSPLHF.

Many counts were recorded for this clonotype. The chain combines TRBV7-9 with TRBJ2-5; D is uncertain. This CDR3 region has 14 residues. Germline V lookup: CDR1 SEHNR, CDR2 FQNEAQ (reference sequence). The V end was cut by 5 bases, the J end by 0 bases, with 10 bases between. CDR3 region: CASSHGEYQETQYF. As DNA, the CDR3 is TGTGCCAGCAGCCACGGAGAGTACCAAGAGACCCAGTACTTC.

This clonotype appeared many times. The J gene is TRBJ1-2, the V gene TRBV7-2, with TRBD1 matching 7 bases. CDR1 is SGHTA, CDR2 FQGNSA, per germline. The J segment lost 4 bases and the V segment lost 3 bases, leaving 5 bases of the junction unmatched. This CDR3 comprises 14 residues. The CDR3 spells CASSFDGTAYGYTF. CDR3 DNA sequence: TGTGCCAGCAGCTTCGACGGGACAGCCTATGGCTACACCTTC.

This clonotype was detected many times. The rearrangement uses TRBV11-1 and TRBJ2-5; D perhaps matches TRBD1 (7 bases). This CDR3 is 16 amino acids long. CDR1 SGHAT and CDR2 FQDESV come from the germline V gene (reference sequence). Trimming removed 0 bases from V and 1 base from J, with 12 bases in between. The CDR3 reads CASSLARRGPQETQYF. The CDR3, as DNA: TGTGCCAGCAGCTTAGCGAGGAGGGGGCCCCAAGAGACCCAGTACTTC.

This clonotype came up many times. The gene calls are TRBV27 and TRBJ2-7; no firm D call. Germline V lookup: CDR1 MNHEY, CDR2 SMNVEV (reference sequence). V was cut by 10 bases and J by 2 bases, with 18 bases left in between. The CDR3 loop spans 14 amino acids. The DNA for the CDR3 is TGTGCCACCTCACGGGCCTCCGCTACCTACGAGCAGTACTTC. This encodes CATSRASATYEQYF.

This clonotype was recorded only once. Compared with germline, one end of the junction differs, possibly owing to a read error. The rearrangement links TRBV12-3 or TRBV12-4 to TRBJ1-1; D is unclear. This CDR3 region has 13 residues. The CDR3 bases are TGTGCCAGCAGTTTTAGCGGGAACACTGACGCTTTCTTT. Translation gives CASSFSGNTDAFF.

Many counts were recorded for this clonotype. Sequence at one end of the junction differs from germline and may be a read error. CDR3 region: CASSPEDGTALRSF. The CDR3 nucleotides read TGTGCCAGCAGCCCCGAGGACGGGACGGCCTTACGGTCCTTC. The rearrangement links TRBV7-2 to TRBJ1-2; D might be TRBD1 (5 bases). The CDR3 covers 14 residues. Germline values: CDR1 SGHTA, CDR2 FQGNSA.

This clonotype was counted many times. The chain has TRBV7-8 and TRBJ1-1; 11 nucleotides line up with TRBD1. The V gene's germline CDR1 is SGHVS and CDR2 FQNEAQ. The CDR3 is 14 residues long. The V segment lost 6 bases and the J segment 1 base; nucleotides outside the gene matches: 1. CDR3 sequence (DNA): TGTGCCAGCAGGGGACAGGGGGGGAACACTGAAGCTTTCTTT. Translated: CASRGQGGNTEAFF.

This clonotype occurred many times. This rearrangement joins TRBV7-2 to TRBJ1-1; 7 bases align to TRBD1. This CDR3 region has 14 residues. Germline V CDR1 and CDR2: SGHTA, FQGNSA. J was trimmed by 0 bases and V by 6 bases; bases with no gene match: 4. This CDR3 reads CASRAGTVNTEAFF. CDR3 nucleotide sequence: TGTGCCAGCAGAGCCGGGACAGTGAACACTGAAGCTTTCTTT.

This clonotype was seen at least ten times. The chain carries TRBV19 and TRBJ2-6, with 9 bases matching TRBD1. This CDR3 comprises 17 residues. V lost 5 bases and J lost 4; bases outside the gene matches: 9. Germline V gene lookup returns CDR1 LNHDA and CDR2 SQIVND (reference sequence). DNA for the CDR3: TGTGCCAGTAGTGGCCGGGACAGGGTAACAGGGGCCAACGTCCTGACTTTC. It translates to CASSGRDRVTGANVLTF.

This clonotype was counted at least ten times. The chain couples TRBV4-2 to TRBJ2-1, with D unresolved. From germline, CDR1 is LGHNA and CDR2 YNFKEQ. This CDR3 has 15 amino acids. V was trimmed by 4 bases and J by 5 bases, leaving 15 bases between them. The CDR3 protein is CASSPSTGRDNEQFF. CDR3 nucleotides: TGTGCCAGCAGCCCATCTACGGGTCGGGACAATGAGCAGTTCTTC.

This clonotype appeared many times. The gene calls are TRBV28 and TRBJ2-5; no clear D gene. This CDR3 is 13 amino acids long. Trimming shortened V by 4 bases and J by 2 bases, and 8 bases separated the two germline ends. In germline, CDR1 is MDHEN, CDR2 SYDVKM. CDR3 coding DNA: TGTGCCAGCAGTTGGGGTCGGCAAGAGACCCAGTACTTC. This sequence encodes CASSWGRQETQYF.

This clonotype appeared many times. This chain joins TRBV12-3 or TRBV12-4 and TRBJ1-3, with D tentatively TRBD1 (6 bases). The CDR3 covers 15 residues. The V end was cut by 5 bases, the J end by 0 bases, with 11 bases between. The CDR3 reads CASSLQGFSGNTIYF. The CDR3, as DNA: TGTGCCAGCAGTCTACAGGGATTCTCTGGAAACACCATATATTTT.

Ten or more counts support this clonotype. The chain carries TRBV4-3 and TRBJ1-6, with D uncertain. Germline V gives CDR1 LGHNA, CDR2 YSLEER. V was shortened by 0 bases and J by 8 bases, with 11 bases between the two germline ends. The CDR3 has 15 residues. CDR3 amino acids: CASSQEATQDSPLHF. CDR3 in DNA: TGCGCCAGCAGCCAAGAAGCAACCCAGGATTCACCCCTCCACTTT.

This clonotype has ten or more counts. The chain is built from TRBV7-2 and TRBJ1-1; tentative D call: TRBD1 (5 bases). The V gene's germline CDR1 is SGHTA and CDR2 FQGNSA. This CDR3 is 14 amino acids long. The V end was cut by 2 bases, the J end by 8 bases, with 15 bases between. The CDR3 DNA reads as TGTGCCAGCAGCTTACGGGGGGGAGCTGAAGAAGCTTTCTTT. Translating it yields CASSLRGGAEEAFF.

There are many counts of this clonotype. This chain links TRBV10-1 with TRBJ2-2, with no clear D. Germline V CDR1 and CDR2: WNHNN, SYGVQD (reference sequence). Trimming pared 4 bases from V and 6 bases from J, leaving 9 bases between. CDR3 length: 13 amino acids. CDR3 DNA sequence: TGCGCCAGCAGTGCGGTCGTCGCCGGGGAGCTGTTTTTT. Amino acids: CASSAVVAGELFF.

This clonotype was observed many times. This chain connects TRBV7-9 to TRBJ2-1; possible D gene TRBD1, 6 bases. Germline lookup yields CDR1 SEHNR and CDR2 FQNEAQ (reference sequence). Deletions cut 7 bases from V and 7 bases from J, with 11 bases between. The CDR3 extends over 12 amino acids. The CDR3 spells CASKQGQNEQFF. The DNA of the CDR3 is TGTGCCAGCAAACAGGGTCAAAATGAGCAGTTCTTC.

This clonotype showed up many times. The chain is built from TRBV29-1 and TRBJ2-7; 7 nucleotides match TRBD2. Germline V CDR1 and CDR2: SQVTM, ANQGSEA. This CDR3 comprises 11 residues. V was pared by 4 bases and J by 5 bases, with 2 bases of the junction left unmatched. The CDR3 here is CSVGRGDEQYF. Written as DNA, the CDR3 is TGCAGCGTTGGTCGGGGGGACGAGCAGTACTTC.

The table lists this clonotype with many counts. This chain uses TRBV6-1 with TRBJ1-1, with TRBD1 as a possible D gene (5 bases). CDR3 length: 13 amino acids. V dropped 5 bases and J dropped 4 bases, with 11 bases sitting between them. Germline values: CDR1 MNHNS, CDR2 SASEGT. DNA for the CDR3: TGTGCCAGCAGTTTTCAAGACAGCACTGAAGCTTTCTTT. Amino acid sequence: CASSFQDSTEAFF.

The sample holds many counts of this clonotype. This chain connects TRBV19 to TRBJ2-6, with TRBD1 identical over 7 bases. The ends lost 6 bases at V and 0 bases at J; junction bases unmatched: 11. The CDR3 extends over 18 amino acids. Germline assignment: CDR1 LNHDA and CDR2 SQIVND (reference sequence). The CDR3 DNA reads as TGTGCCAGTAGCAGCCTCGGGACAGATATCTCTGGGGCCAACGTCCTGACTTTC. Translated: CASSSLGTDISGANVLTF.

This clonotype was seen at least ten times. The chain recombines TRBV20-1 with TRBJ2-3; TRBD1 matches at 7 bases. Germline V gene sequence: CDR1 DFQATT, CDR2 SNEGSKA (reference sequence). The CDR3 extends over 14 amino acids. V was clipped by 6 bases and J by 4 bases; unmatched bases: 10. The CDR3 DNA follows: TGCAGTGCCATTACAGGGGTAGGGGCAGATACGCAGTATTTT. It encodes CSAITGVGADTQYF.

This clonotype was seen many times. The CDR3 is CASSLLAGSTDTQYF. In nucleotides, the CDR3 is TGCGCCAGCAGCTTGTTGGCAGGGAGCACAGATACGCAGTATTTT. The chain joins TRBV5-1 to TRBJ2-3, with a tentative D call TRBD1 (5 bases). Germline CDR1 is SGHRS and CDR2 is YFSETQ. The V end was cut by 1 base, the J end by 0 bases, with 9 bases between. This CDR3 comprises 15 residues.

This clonotype was found many times. The gene calls are TRBV7-9 and TRBJ1-1; D gene ambiguous. V shed 5 bases and J shed 3 bases, with 10 bases lying between them. The CDR3 has 13 amino acids. Germline lookup yields CDR1 SEHNR and CDR2 FQNEAQ (reference sequence). In nucleotides, the CDR3 is TGTGCCAGCAGCCCGAGGACGTACACTGAAGCTTTCTTT. Its translation: CASSPRTYTEAFF.

This clonotype is medium-sized. V usage is TRBV7-2 and J usage is TRBJ1-5; 8 bases fit TRBD1. The CDR3 is made up of 15 amino acids. In germline, CDR1 is SGHTA, CDR2 FQGNSA. The V gene end was trimmed by 5 bases and the J gene end by 4 bases; junction bases not matched to a gene: 7. CDR3 sequence (DNA): TGTGCCAGCAGCCTGAGGACAGGGAGGAATCAGCCCCAGCATTTT. Encoded protein: CASSLRTGRNQPQHF.

This clonotype was counted ten times or more. V usage is TRBV28 and J usage is TRBJ2-7; D unresolved. V was cut by 5 bases and J by 2 bases, with 7 bases left in between. From germline, CDR1 is MDHEN and CDR2 SYDVKM. The CDR3 is 12 amino acids. The CDR3 here is CASSPFPYEQYF. The CDR3 DNA is TGTGCCAGCAGTCCATTTCCCTACGAGCAGTACTTC.